This T cell receptor (beta chain) comes out of a study of T cells in Graves' hyperthyroidism and ophthalmopathy. As for the study in general: Peripheral blood samples were taken at initial diagnosis, prior to any treatment.

Exclusion of a patient resulted from uncontrolled infection, other autoimmune disease, pregnancy or lactation. The PBMCs had their origin in roughly 9.4 ml of fresh peripheral blood. RNA transcripts yielded amplified TCR beta CDR3 regions. Carried out on the TCR CDR3, a first-round RT-PCR used the HTBI primer set. Via MiXCR, TCRdb re-called the multiplex PCR reads, giving one row per CDR3 protein. Among approximately 690,000 distinct CDR3 sequences listed, 20% to 25% were seen once. V shed 4 bases and J shed 6 bases, with 16 bases lying between them. Germline V gene sequence: CDR1 MNHEY, CDR2 SMNVEV (reference sequence). CDR3 size: 14 residues. This clonotype came up a few times.

The receptor was isolated from a young man with Graves' ophthalmopathy. The chain links TRBV27 to TRBJ2-7; no firm D call. The sequencing input was blood. The CDR3 loop is CASSSGSTTLEQYF. The DNA for the CDR3 is TGTGCCAGCAGTTCGGGCAGCACTACGCTCGAGCAGTACTTC.